The 15 T cell receptor beta chains reported below all come from one sample, sequenced in a study of CD8 T cells in Susac syndrome. Random hexamers primed reverse transcription of about 0.5 to 1 ug RNA. Using its own MiXCR run on the immunoSEQ multiplex PCR reads, TCRdb lists one record per CDR3 protein. The sample includes 71,000 or so distinct CDR3 sequences, roughly 93% seen only once; the top ten take over 0.12%. The sequenced sample was CD4+ T cells from PBMCs. The receptors derive from a human donor with Susac syndrome.

The genes are TRBV7-2 and TRBJ2-1, with D possibly TRBD1 on 6 matching bases. Deletions cut 1 base from V and 3 bases from J, with 13 bases between. The germline CDR1 and CDR2 sequences are SGHTA and FQGNSA. The CDR3 spans 16 residues. CDR3 DNA: TGTGCCAGCAGCTTAGGAGAGGGGGTGTACTACAATGAGCAGTTCTTC. Translated, it gives CASSLGEGVYYNEQFF.

Of note for this clonotype: Relative to the germline gene, one junction end is altered; a read error may explain this. V usage is TRBV7-7 and J usage is TRBJ2-2; weak D call: TRBD1 (6 bases). The CDR3 extends over 14 amino acids. Per germline, CDR1 SSHAT and CDR2 FNYEAQ (reference sequence). The CDR3 sequence: CASSSQGYTGELFF. DNA for the CDR3: TGTGCTAGCAGCTCCCAGGGGTACACCGGGGAGCTGTTTTTT.

The genes are TRBV6-2 or TRBV6-3 and TRBJ2-6, with a weak D call TRBD2 (5 bases). CDR3 length: 16 residues. CDR1 and CDR2 (germline): MNHEY, SVGEGT. The V end was cut by 2 bases, the J end by 2 bases, with 10 bases between. CDR3 region: CASSYPGITGANVLTF. DNA for the CDR3: TGTGCCAGCAGTTACCCCGGGATTACTGGGGCCAACGTCCTGACTTTC.

Only a few counts were recorded for this clonotype. The chain couples TRBV11-2 to TRBJ1-2; D ambiguous. This CDR3 is built from 12 residues. The germline V and J ends were trimmed by 2 bases and 0 bases, with 1 base remaining between them. Germline loops: CDR1 SGHAT, CDR2 FQNNGV. CDR3 region: CASSLSNYGYTF. CDR3 nucleotides: TGTGCCAGCAGCTTATCTAACTATGGCTACACCTTC. Full variable domain (remainder filled in from reference TRBV11-2 and TRBJ1-2): EAGVAQSPRYKIIEKRQSVAFWCNPISGHATLYWYQQILGQGPKLLIQFQNNGVVDDSQLPKDRFSAERLKGVDSTLKIQPAKLEDSAVYLCASSLSNYGYTFGSGTRLTVV.

V usage is TRBV27 and J usage is TRBJ1-4, with a tentative D call TRBD1 (6 bases). The CDR3 is 14 residues long. Trimming took 2 bases from V and 7 from J, leaving 11 bases between them. Germline V gene sequence: CDR1 MNHEY, CDR2 SMNVEV (reference sequence). The CDR3 DNA reads as TGTGCCAGCAGTTTAGTGGGGGCCGGTGAAAAACTGTTTTTT. Translated, it gives CASSLVGAGEKLFF.

The chain employs TRBV2 and TRBJ1-6, with TRBD1 matching 7 bases. The CDR3 is made up of 15 amino acids. Germline-derived CDR1 and CDR2 are SNHLY and FYNNEI. The J segment lost 4 bases and the V segment lost 6 bases, leaving 6 bases of the junction unmatched. The CDR3 protein is CASSENRGYNSPLHF. The DNA for the CDR3 is TGTGCCAGCAGCGAAAACAGGGGTTATAATTCACCCCTCCACTTT.

The chain couples TRBV4-3 to TRBJ2-1, with TRBD1 identical over 10 bases. CDR1 and CDR2 from the germline V gene are LGHNA and YSLEER. The CDR3 is made up of 16 amino acids. The V gene end was trimmed by 4 bases and the J gene end by 3 bases; junction bases not matched to a gene: 6. The CDR3 DNA sequence: TGCGCCAGCAGCCCGGCCGGGACAGGGGACTACAATGAGCAGTTCTTC. The encoded protein is CASSPAGTGDYNEQFF.

The chain uses TRBV7-2 and TRBJ1-2; D perhaps matches TRBD1 (6 bases). Trimming took off 0 bases at V and 8 bases at J, with 13 bases between the two ends. The CDR3 contains 14 residues. Germline-derived CDR1 and CDR2 are SGHTA and FQGNSA. CDR3 sequence reads: CASSLALQGRGYTF. CDR3 DNA sequence: TGTGCCAGCAGCTTAGCGCTACAGGGTCGGGGCTACACCTTC.

The chain uses TRBV5-1 and TRBJ1-5, with unresolved D. Germline CDR1 is SGHRS and CDR2 is YFSETQ. Trimming pared 0 bases from V and 0 bases from J, leaving 7 bases between. This CDR3 spans 15 amino acids. CDR3 bases: TGCGCCAGCAGCTTGGCAGGTGATAGCAATCAGCCCCAGCATTTT. This encodes CASSLAGDSNQPQHF.

The chain combines TRBV6-1 with TRBJ2-7; TRBD1 matches at 7 bases. This CDR3 region has 13 residues. Germline CDR1 MNHNS, CDR2 SASEGT. The trim removed 1 base at V and 5 bases at J, leaving 2 bases unmatched. CDR3 DNA: TGTGCCAGCAGTGAAGGCAGGGGGAACGAGCAGTACTTC. This gives the protein CASSEGRGNEQYF.

The rearrangement joins TRBV12-3 or TRBV12-4 to TRBJ2-4; TRBD2 agrees at 7 bases. With 5 bases clipped from V and 9 bases from J, the junction kept 4 bases outside the gene matches. The CDR3 is made up of 12 amino acids. CDR3 protein: CASSAGGIIQYF. CDR3 bases: TGTGCCAGCAGTGCCGGGGGGATCATTCAGTACTTC.

The chain recombines TRBV7-9 with TRBJ1-2; TRBD1 aligns across 7 bases. Trimming took 5 bases from V and 5 from J; bases not matched to a gene: 5. This CDR3 spans 13 amino acids. From germline, CDR1 is SEHNR and CDR2 FQNEAQ (reference sequence). CDR3 in DNA: TGTGCCAGCAGCGTAACAGGGGAGTATGGCTACACCTTC. This encodes CASSVTGEYGYTF.

This clonotype was counted a single time. The chain carries TRBV7-3 and TRBJ1-1, with D perhaps matching TRBD1 (5 bases). The CDR3 loop spans 13 amino acids. V was pared by 2 bases and J by 8 bases, with 12 bases between. From germline, CDR1 is SGHTA and CDR2 FQGTGA. Here the CDR3 DNA reads TGTGCCAGCAGCTTAGACCCCGCAGGGGAAGCTTTCTTT. This gives the protein CASSLDPAGEAFF.

The V gene is TRBV20-1, the J gene TRBJ2-3; D ambiguous. V gave up 6 bases and J gave up 0 bases, with 16 bases separating them. CDR1 is DFQATT and CDR2 is SNEGSKA in the germline V gene (reference sequence). The CDR3 sequence is 15 residues long. CDR3 DNA: TGCAGTGCCCCCAAATTATCCTCGAGCACAGATACGCAGTATTTT. Amino acids: CSAPKLSSSTDTQYF.

This clonotype came up a few times. Here the CDR3 reads CASSLGQGGTGELFF. DNA of the CDR3: TGTGCCAGCTCTCTCGGACAGGGCGGCACCGGGGAGCTGTTTTTT. The chain is built from TRBV18 and TRBJ2-2; TRBD1 matches at 8 bases. This CDR3 region has 15 residues. Germline CDR1 reads KGHSH; CDR2 reads LQKENI. V lost 6 bases to trimming and J lost 4 bases; unmatched junction nucleotides: 7.